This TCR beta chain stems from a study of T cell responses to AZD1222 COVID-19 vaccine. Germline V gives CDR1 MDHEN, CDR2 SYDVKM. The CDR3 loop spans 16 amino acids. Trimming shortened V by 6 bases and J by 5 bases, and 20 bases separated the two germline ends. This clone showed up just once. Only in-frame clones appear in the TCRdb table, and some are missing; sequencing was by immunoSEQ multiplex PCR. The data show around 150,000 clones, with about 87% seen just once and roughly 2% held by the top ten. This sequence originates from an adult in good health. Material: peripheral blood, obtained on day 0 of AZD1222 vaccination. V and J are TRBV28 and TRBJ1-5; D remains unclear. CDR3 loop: CASSPILPSEDQPQHF. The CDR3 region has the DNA TGTGCCAGCAGCCCTATCCTGCCGTCTGAGGATCAGCCCCAGCATTTT.